This T cell receptor (beta chain) comes out of a study of cytomegalovirus exposure and HLA in healthy donors. Study observations and caveats: The study designated roughly 160 TCR beta chains cytomegalovirus-associated. The study found most TCR sequences rare, yet found some public TCRs in many donors.

V gave up 7 bases and J gave up 6 bases; unmatched junction bases: 5. The germline V gene encodes CDR1 SNHLY and CDR2 FYNNEI. The CDR3 runs to 15 residues. As for this clone: What it recognizes is unknown.

Primers: 60 Vbeta forward and 13 Jbeta reverse. The assay was immunoSEQ multiplex PCR, and TCRdb's table has in-frame clones only and misses some. The data show about 140,000 clones, over 75% seen once. The sequenced sample consisted of PBMCs. The chain links TRBV2 to TRBJ2-2; 13 positions match TRBD2. The TCR was taken from a female donor in good health and CMV-seronegative. The DNA for the CDR3 is TGTGCCAGCACCAGGACTAGCGGGAGATCCGGGGAGCTGTTTTTT. The encoded protein is CASTRTSGRSGELFF.